A selection of T cell receptor beta chains follows, all from one sample in a study of blood T cell repertoires in COVID-19. The table came from immunoSEQ multiplex PCR; TCRdb's copy has only in-frame clones and leaves some out. The sample yields about 440,000 clones, roughly 91% seen once. The sample was PBMCs or T cells enriched from blood (not recorded which). These receptors were taken from a young man who had recovered from COVID-19. CDR3s include the opening cysteine and the closing phenylalanine or tryptophan. A D gene is named only where the DNA matches it firmly. Some rows mark clone size as missing; the rest say once, few, many or name a class of expanded clone.

>TRBV5-1|TRBJ1-2|.|.|14
CASSLNARQYGYTF
TGCGCCAGCAGCTTGAATGCCAGACAGTATGGCTACACCTTC
>TRBV9|TRBJ2-1|TRBD2|.|19
CASSPVAGPLLSSYNEQFF
TGTGCCAGCAGCCCCGTAGCGGGACCTTTACTAAGCTCCTACAATGAGCAGTTCTTC
>TRBV5-6|TRBJ2-4|.|.|16
CASSFGGRGVKNIQYF
TGTGCCAGCAGCTTCGGAGGGAGAGGGGTCAAAAACATTCAGTACTTC
>TRBV7-9|TRBJ1-2|.|.|15
CASSSSTGSNYGYTF
TGTGCCAGCAGCTCTTCGACAGGATCCAACTATGGCTACACCTTC
>TRBV3-1/TRBV3-2|TRBJ1-1|.|.|13
CASTTTSNTEAFF
TGTGCCAGCACCACGACATCGAACACTGAAGCTTTCTTT
>TRBV5-6|TRBJ2-7|TRBD1|.|15
CASSAEGQESYEQYF
TGTGCCAGCAGCGCGGAGGGACAGGAGTCCTACGAGCAGTACTTC
>TRBV4-1|TRBJ1-6|.|few|14
CASSRDTQTSPLHF
TGCGCCAGCAGCCGGGACACCCAGACTTCACCCCTCCACTTT
>TRBV11-3|TRBJ2-1|.|.|13
CASSRTGGNEQFF
TGTGCCAGCAGCCGAACTGGGGGGAATGAGCAGTTCTTC
>TRBV28|TRBJ1-6|.|.|13
CASSLAPNSPLHF
TGTGCCAGCAGTTTGGCCCCGAATTCACCCCTCCACTTT
>TRBV2|TRBJ1-6|.|.|15
CASSVQGSVNSPLHF
TGTGCCAGCAGTGTTCAGGGGTCGGTGAATTCACCCCTCCACTTT
>TRBV19|TRBJ2-1|.|.|16
CASSLSGLSPYNEQFF
TGTGCCAGTAGCCTCTCAGGGCTGAGTCCATACAATGAGCAGTTCTTC
>TRBV10-3|TRBJ2-1|TRBD2|.|14
CAVLAGVNNNEQFF
TGTGCCGTCCTCGCGGGAGTTAATAACAATGAGCAGTTCTTC
>TRBV15|TRBJ1-5|TRBD1|.|16
CATSRGQGRSNQPQHF
TGTGCCACCAGCAGGGGACAGGGTAGAAGCAATCAGCCCCAGCATTTT
>TRBV9|TRBJ1-2|.|once|13
CASSPIPGLVYTF
TGTGCCAGCAGCCCGATTCCGGGTCTTGTCTACACCTTC
>TRBV5-1|TRBJ2-1|.|.|14
CASTDLTGNNEQFF
TGCGCCAGCACCGACCTTACAGGAAACAATGAGCAGTTCTTC
>TRBV28|TRBJ2-1|TRBD1|.|14
CASRQGQRYNEQFF
TGTGCCAGCAGACAGGGACAGCGATACAATGAGCAGTTCTTC
>TRBV11-2|TRBJ2-3|.|.|13
CASKGEGWVMQYF
TGTGCCAGCAAGGGGGAGGGCTGGGTGATGCAGTATTTT
>TRBV5-1|TRBJ1-6|.|.|13
CASRTGESAPLHF
TGCGCCAGCAGAACCGGTGAGTCGGCACCCCTCCACTTT
>TRBV11-3|TRBJ1-1|.|.|14
CASSTKTGGTEAFF
TGTGCCAGCAGCACAAAGACGGGGGGCACTGAAGCTTTCTTT
>TRBV5-1|TRBJ1-2|TRBD1|.|13
CASSSGQYYGYTF
TGCGCCAGCAGTTCGGGACAGTACTATGGCTACACCTTC
>TRBV28|TRBJ1-5|TRBD1|.|16
CASSSTGQGGNQPQHF
TGTGCCAGCAGTTCAACGGGACAGGGTGGGAATCAGCCCCAGCATTTT
>TRBV6-5|TRBJ1-1|.|.|15
CASRPTGRANTEAFF
TGTGCCAGCAGACCCACGGGCAGGGCGAACACTGAAGCTTTCTTT
>TRBV5-1|TRBJ1-3|.|few|14
CASSSTGSGNTIYF
TGCGCCAGCAGCTCCACGGGCTCTGGAAACACCATATATTTT
>TRBV6-5|TRBJ1-1|.|.|12
CASREGGVPAFF
TGTGCCAGCAGGGAGGGGGGGGTTCCGGCTTTCTTT
>TRBV5-1|TRBJ2-7|.|.|15
CASILGGTSTYEQYF
.
>TRBV5-1|TRBJ2-3|TRBD2|.|15
CASSPLAVSTDTQYF
TGCGCCAGCAGCCCCCTAGCGGTAAGCACAGATACGCAGTATTTT
>TRBV11-1|TRBJ1-6|TRBD1|.|15
CASSRNDRGNSPLHF
TGTGCCAGCAGCCGTAACGACAGGGGGAATTCACCCCTCCACTTT
>TRBV29-1|TRBJ1-5|.|once|13
CSALKEVNQPQHF
TGCAGCGCTCTTAAGGAGGTCAATCAGCCCCAGCATTTT
>TRBV10-3|TRBJ2-1|TRBD2|.|15
CAISEGTSGTYEQFF
TGTGCCATCAGTGAGGGGACTAGCGGGACATATGAGCAGTTCTTC
>TRBV5-1|TRBJ1-2|TRBD1|.|14
CASADRQGRHGYTF
TGCGCCAGCGCAGACCGACAGGGAAGGCATGGCTACACCTTC
>TRBV6-1|TRBJ2-7|.|.|15
CASSENPSGAKEQYF
TGTGCCAGCAGTGAGAACCCCTCAGGGGCCAAGGAGCAGTACTTC
>TRBV19|TRBJ1-4|.|.|12
CATGQSREKLFF
TGTGCCACCGGACAGAGTCGTGAAAAACTGTTTTTT
>TRBV28|TRBJ1-5|TRBD1|.|15
CASSPTDRPKGPQHF
TGTGCCAGCAGTCCGACGGACAGGCCTAAGGGGCCCCAGCATTTT
>TRBV27|TRBJ2-5|TRBD2|.|16
CASSRRLARYQETQYF
TGTGCCAGCAGTCGTCGACTAGCTCGGTACCAAGAGACCCAGTACTTC
>TRBV19|TRBJ2-1|TRBD2|.|15
CASSRGTSTYNEQFF
TGTGCCAGTAGCCGCGGGACTAGCACGTACAATGAGCAGTTCTTC
>TRBV6-1|TRBJ1-1|.|once|15
CASSEERRIPTEAFF
TGTGCCAGCAGTGAAGAACGCAGGATTCCCACTGAAGCTTTCTTT
>TRBV27|TRBJ1-5|TRBD1|.|14
CASSSGQFNQPQHF
TGTGCCAGCAGTTCGGGACAGTTCAATCAGCCCCAGCATTTT
>TRBV30|TRBJ1-6|TRBD1|.|15
CAWSNTDRDNSPLHF
TGTGCCTGGAGTAACACGGACAGGGATAATTCACCCCTCCACTTT
>TRBV28|TRBJ2-7|.|.|14
CASTPGQPPYEQYF
TGTGCCAGCACCCCGGGACAACCCCCCTACGAGCAGTACTTC
>TRBV5-8|TRBJ1-5|.|few|16
CASSLGVKTATQPQHF
TGTGCCAGCAGCTTGGGAGTCAAGACAGCCACTCAGCCCCAGCATTTT
>TRBV19|TRBJ2-2|.|.|16
CASSIDRLTNTGELFF
TGTGCCAGTAGTATAGATAGACTTACGAACACCGGGGAGCTGTTTTTT
>TRBV19|TRBJ1-2|.|.|14
CASSIDRGLAGYTF
TGTGCCAGTAGTATAGACAGGGGCCTTGCGGGCTACACCTTC